Included here is one T cell receptor beta chain sequence, with context. The read ends 3 residues shy of where the CDR3 ends; the end is completed using the germline J gene. HPV was found by MY09/MY11 PCR and dot-blot genotyping. These data are taken from a study of T cells in women clearing cervical HPV infection. Here immunoSEQ multiplex PCR was the method, and the copy in TCRdb shows in-frame clones only, minus some. Here the sample table reports some 25,000 clones. The trim removed 5 bases at V and 2 bases at J, leaving 2 bases unmatched. CDR3 size: 13 residues. Germline loops: CDR1 SGHTA, CDR2 FQGNSA.

The genes are TRBV7-2 and TRBJ2-7; 8 bases agree with TRBD2. Sequenced: blood buffy coat. The source of this sequence is a woman aged 18 to 75 with a cervical HPV16 infection that either progressed to CIN3+ or cleared (not recorded which). The chain's CDR3 is CASSKGLAYEQYF. The DNA read from the CDR3 is TGTGCCAGCAGCAAGGGACTAGCCTACGAG.